These 25 T cell receptor beta chains came from one sample sequenced in a study of shared clonotypes between healthy human individuals (dated by TCRdb to 2020 to 2021). The method behind the library was the immunoSEQ multiplex PCR assay. In TCRdb, the immuneACCESS table is reduced to in-frame sequences with V and J assigned. These tables do not hold every clone; where another copy was compared, an unresolved V gene accounts for under half, and the others remain unexplained. The sample profile shows 600,000 to 800,000 clones; just under 75% of them were found once. The ten largest clonotypes hold under 2% of the sample. The sample consisted of memory CD4+ T cells sorted from blood. The cell subset or site tag for this specimen amounts to: CD45RA-negative fraction. All receptors come from a young woman in good health.

The gene calls are TRBV4-1 and TRBJ1-5, with a weak D call TRBD1 (6 bases). Germline V gives CDR1 MGHRA, CDR2 YSYEKL. The CDR3 is made up of 15 amino acids. Trimming removed 1 base from V and 4 bases from J, with 11 bases in between. This CDR3 reads CASSQGGAGNQPQHF. The CDR3 bases are TGCGCCAGCAGCCAAGGGGGGGCCGGAAATCAGCCCCAGCATTTT.

The chain couples TRBV28 to TRBJ1-4; unclear D gene. The CDR3 runs to 13 residues. CDR1 and CDR2 from the germline V gene are MDHEN and SYDVKM. V dropped 6 bases and J dropped 7 bases, with 12 bases sitting between them. This CDR3 reads CASRLNGGEKLFF. DNA for the CDR3: TGTGCCAGCAGACTGAACGGAGGTGAAAAACTGTTTTTT.

The V gene is TRBV6-4, the J gene TRBJ2-3; D is uncertain. The CDR3 has 12 residues. Germline V gene sequence: CDR1 MRHNA, CDR2 SNTAGT. V was cut by 3 bases and J by 4 bases, with 5 bases left in between. The CDR3 bases are TGTGCCAGCAGTGATGATGCAGATACGCAGTATTTT. This sequence encodes CASSDDADTQYF.

The V call is TRBV2, the J call TRBJ2-7, with TRBD2 identical over 14 bases. Germline V gene lookup returns CDR1 SNHLY and CDR2 FYNNEI. This CDR3 is built from 15 residues. Trimming cost V 6 bases and J 6 bases; bases outside gene matches: 7. The CDR3: CASRPGTSGSLEQYF. In DNA form, the CDR3 reads TGTGCCAGCAGGCCCGGGACTAGCGGGAGTCTCGAGCAGTACTTC.

This clone was picked up a small number of times. The chain is built from TRBV7-3 and TRBJ2-3, with 8 bases matching TRBD2. Unmatched junction bases numbered 5, after V lost 6 bases and J lost 0 bases. Germline V CDR1 and CDR2: SGHTA, FQGTGA. There are 15 residues in the CDR3. This CDR3 reads CASSRSGTSTDTQYF. As DNA, the CDR3 is TGTGCCAGCAGTCGTAGCGGGACTAGCACAGATACGCAGTATTTT.

This clone was seen more than once but under ten times. The rearrangement uses TRBV5-6 and TRBJ2-1; TRBD1 might be the D (5 bases). V was shortened by 1 base and J by 9 bases, with 11 bases between the two germline ends. The CDR3 extends over 13 amino acids. Germline CDR1 and CDR2: SGHDT and YYEEEE. The CDR3 sequence is CASSLFQGPEQFF. In DNA form, the CDR3 reads TGTGCCAGCAGCTTGTTCCAGGGCCCTGAGCAGTTCTTC.

The chain uses TRBV11-2 and TRBJ2-2, with a possible D match to TRBD2 (6 bases). Trimming removed 6 bases from V and 4 bases from J, with 12 bases in between. Per the germline V gene, CDR1 is SGHAT and CDR2 is FQNNGV. This CDR3 comprises 14 residues. The CDR3 sequence is CASSRTEGTGELFF. As DNA, the CDR3 is TGTGCCAGCAGTCGCACGGAGGGCACCGGGGAGCTGTTTTTT.

This clone came up once. The chain recombines TRBV6-5 with TRBJ2-7; maybe TRBD1 (5 bases). Trimming cost V 0 bases and J 2 bases, with 11 bases left between them. The CDR3 is made up of 15 amino acids. In germline, CDR1 is MNHEY, CDR2 SVGAGI. CDR3 nucleotides: TGTGCCAGCAGTTACTCTTACAGGCCTACCTACGAGCAGTACTTC. Its protein product is CASSYSYRPTYEQYF.

The chain links TRBV2 to TRBJ2-4; TRBD1 is a possible D gene (5 bases). The CDR3 runs 14 residues. Trimming removed 4 bases at V and 7 bases at J, with 14 bases between. CDR1 SNHLY and CDR2 FYNNEI come from the germline V gene. CDR3 protein: CASSVLAGSNIQYF. CDR3 DNA sequence: TGTGCCAGCAGTGTTTTAGCAGGGTCGAACATTCAGTACTTC.

The V and J genes are TRBV28 and TRBJ1-4, with a tentative D call TRBD1 (5 bases). From germline, CDR1 is MDHEN and CDR2 SYDVKM. V was cut by 3 bases and J by 1 base, with 15 bases left in between. The CDR3 is 17 amino acids. CDR3 nucleotide sequence: TGTGCCAGCAGTTTCGCCGGGGGATATCTAACTAATGAAAAACTGTTTTTT. It is translated as CASSFAGGYLTNEKLFF.

V gene TRBV23-1 combines with J gene TRBJ2-2; D is undetermined. TRBV23-1 is designated an ORF whose function remains uncertain. V dropped 10 bases and J dropped 0 bases, with 21 bases sitting between them. The CDR3 spans 17 residues. The CDR3 is CAIPPADPFANTGELFF. CDR3 in DNA: TGCGCCATCCCCCCCGCCGACCCCTTCGCGAACACCGGGGAGCTGTTTTTT.

This clone was seen only once. This rearrangement joins TRBV13 to TRBJ2-7; TRBD2 agrees at 12 bases. This CDR3 has 14 residues. CDR1 and CDR2 from the germline V gene are PRHDT and FYEKMQ (reference sequence). Losses at the gene ends were 6 bases for V and 7 bases for J; bases not matched to a gene: 7. The CDR3 region has the DNA TGTGCCAGCAGGACTAGCGGGAGTGTTAGGGAGCAGTACTTC. Amino acid sequence: CASRTSGSVREQYF.

This chain joins TRBV4-1 and TRBJ2-6; 8 bases are a match to TRBD1. CDR3 length: 19 amino acids. The V and J ends lost 1 base and 0 bases, in that order; junction bases with no gene match: 8. Looked up from germline, CDR1 is MGHRA and CDR2 is YSYEKL. CDR3 protein: CASSQVARDRSSGANVLTF. For the CDR3, the DNA is TGCGCCAGCAGCCAAGTTGCGCGGGACAGGAGCTCTGGGGCCAACGTCCTGACTTTC.

The chain employs TRBV7-9 and TRBJ1-1; 8 bases are shared with TRBD1. This CDR3 spans 14 amino acids. Germline-derived CDR1 and CDR2 are SEHNR and FQNEAQ (reference sequence). V lost 5 bases to trimming and J lost 4 bases; unmatched junction nucleotides: 6. The CDR3 nucleotides are TGTGCCAGCAGCCCTCGGACAGGGAGCACTGAAGCTTTCTTT. This codes for CASSPRTGSTEAFF.

The genes are TRBV5-4 and TRBJ2-1, with D perhaps TRBD1 (6 bases). Germline CDR1 SGHNT, CDR2 YYREEE (reference sequence). Trimming stripped 4 bases from V and 4 bases from J, with 15 bases between. The CDR3 consists of 15 residues. The DNA of the CDR3 is TGTGCCAGCAGCCTAGGGGGAGTGTCTTACAATGAGCAGTTCTTC. Encoded protein: CASSLGGVSYNEQFF.

V usage is TRBV10-3 and J usage is TRBJ2-7; 8 bases agree with TRBD1. Germline V lookup: CDR1 ENHRY, CDR2 SYGVKD. V gave up 6 bases and J gave up 0 bases; unmatched junction bases: 4. The CDR3 is made up of 14 amino acids. CDR3 coding DNA: TGTGCCATCAGATCGGACAGGGACTCCTACGAGCAGTACTTC. The encoded protein is CAIRSDRDSYEQYF.

The rearrangement joins TRBV10-1 to TRBJ2-1, with D unclear. Germline V CDR1 and CDR2: WNHNN, SYGVQD (reference sequence). The CDR3 length is 14 residues. Trimming pared 4 bases from V and 9 bases from J, leaving 16 bases between. The DNA of the CDR3 is TGCGCCAGCAGTGCCGCAGTAGGCCAGCGTGAGCAGTTCTTC. This encodes CASSAAVGQREQFF.

This chain uses TRBV14 with TRBJ2-7, with D possibly being TRBD1 (6 bases). The CDR3 totals 14 residues. V gave up 4 bases and J gave up 5 bases, with 15 bases separating them. Per the germline V gene, CDR1 is SGHDN and CDR2 is FVKESK. The DNA for the CDR3 is TGTGCCAGCAGCCTACCCGGGACATATAACGAGCAGTACTTC. Protein product: CASSLPGTYNEQYF.

This rearrangement joins TRBV29-1 to TRBJ2-7, with a weak D call TRBD1 (6 bases). Germline V gene data show CDR1 as SQVTM and CDR2 as ANQGSEA. The V end was cut by 6 bases, the J end by 6 bases, with 12 bases between. The CDR3 extends over 11 amino acids. The CDR3 loop reads CSVRTEFEQYF. For the CDR3, the DNA is TGCAGCGTCCGGACAGAGTTCGAGCAGTACTTC.

The genes are TRBV2 and TRBJ1-1; the D is unclear. The CDR3 length is 14 residues. Between the trimmed V and J ends, which lost 4 bases and 4 bases, there was a span of 13 bases. Germline CDR1 SNHLY, CDR2 FYNNEI. The CDR3 sequence is CASSVAFTTTEAFF. CDR3 nucleotide sequence: TGTGCCAGCAGTGTCGCCTTCACTACCACTGAAGCTTTCTTT.

The chain uses TRBV19 and TRBJ2-2, with TRBD2 matching 8 bases. In germline, CDR1 is LNHDA, CDR2 SQIVND (reference sequence). V was pared by 5 bases and J by 10 bases, with 6 bases of the junction left unmatched. This CDR3 contains 13 residues. The CDR3 spells CASSSSGRAELFF. As DNA, the CDR3 is TGTGCCAGTAGTTCGAGCGGGAGAGCGGAGCTGTTTTTT.

This chain uses TRBV5-1 with TRBJ1-4, with 11 bases identical to TRBD1. Germline-derived CDR1 and CDR2 are SGHRS and YFSETQ. V lost 2 bases to trimming and J lost 3 bases; unmatched junction nucleotides: 6. This CDR3 comprises 17 residues. The CDR3 spells CASSLLGQGVPNEKLFF. As DNA, the CDR3 is TGCGCCAGCAGCTTACTGGGACAGGGGGTGCCTAATGAAAAACTGTTTTTT. The full variable domain, with the rest looked up from reference TRBV5-1 and TRBJ1-4, is KAGVTQTPRYLIKTRGQQVTLSCSPISGHRSVSWYQQTPGQGLQFLFEYFSETQRNKGNFPGRFSGRQFSNSRSEMNVSTLELGDSALYLCASSLLGQGVPNEKLFFGSGTQLSVL.

The chain uses TRBV19 and TRBJ2-1; possible D gene TRBD1, 6 bases. Germline V gene data show CDR1 as LNHDA and CDR2 as SQIVND (reference sequence). V lost 0 bases to trimming and J lost 11 bases, with 17 bases between them. The CDR3 is 15 residues long. The chain's CDR3 is CASSIDPGQGLKQFF. The DNA for the CDR3 is TGTGCCAGTAGTATAGATCCGGGGCAGGGGTTGAAGCAGTTCTTC.

A single count supports this clone. V and J are TRBV27 and TRBJ2-7; perhaps D is TRBD1 or TRBD2 (5 bases each). This CDR3 has 14 amino acids. V was pared by 6 bases and J by 3 bases, with 15 bases between. Germline lookup yields CDR1 MNHEY and CDR2 SMNVEV (reference sequence). The CDR3 sequence: CASRVTRGSYEQYF. Here the CDR3 DNA reads TGTGCCAGCAGGGTAACTAGGGGCAGCTACGAGCAGTACTTC.

The CDR3 DNA reads as TGTGCCAGCAGCTTCGACAGGGGGCCCCAGCATTTT. This encodes CASSFDRGPQHF. The chain is built from TRBV11-2 and TRBJ1-5; 8 bases line up with TRBD1. This CDR3 has 12 residues. Germline-derived CDR1 and CDR2 are SGHAT and FQNNGV. Germline trimming cut 3 bases from V and 9 bases from J; bases unmatched to any gene: 1.